This TCR beta chain appears in the sequencing data of a study of T cells in Graves' hyperthyroidism and ophthalmopathy. Germline assignment: CDR1 LNHDA and CDR2 SQIVND (reference sequence). The CDR3 totals 16 residues. The junction had 4 bases not matched to a gene; V was cut back by 2 bases and J by 0 bases. RNA transcripts were the template for amplifying TCR beta CDR3 regions. During a first-round RT-PCR of the TCR CDR3, the HTBI primer set was used. One entry per CDR3 protein results from TCRdb running MiXCR on the multiplex PCR reads. The sample has about 400,000 distinct CDR3 sequences; less than 15% are singletons. Points from the study as a whole: The majority of expanded thyroid clonotypes above 0.001 also appeared in blood. For ophthalmopathy, model prediction preceded onset by a median around six months.

Reasons for excluding patients were uncontrolled infection, other autoimmune disease, pregnancy or lactation. PBMCs were derived from 10 ml fresh peripheral blood. This clonotype occurred many times. The antigen is not known. The rearrangement joins TRBV19 to TRBJ2-1; TRBD1 matches at 7 bases. This TCR derives from a woman aged 18-30 years with Graves' hyperthyroidism. Sequenced: blood. The CDR3 nucleotides read TGTGCCAGTAGTATACGACAGGGAATCTCCTACAATGAGCAGTTCTTC. Translation: CASSIRQGISYNEQFF.